The present entry profiles one T cell receptor (beta chain) with its context. No antigen is known for it. The entry originates in a study of shared clonotypes between healthy human individuals. Study-wide results and caveats: On the whole, naive subsets had larger estimated richness than memory subsets had.

Between the trimmed V and J ends, which lost 11 bases and 2 bases, there was a span of 21 bases. Germline-derived CDR1 and CDR2 are MDHEN and SYDVKM. CDR3 length: 15 amino acids. Here immunoSEQ multiplex PCR was the method, and the copy in TCRdb shows in-frame clones only, minus some. Among some 1,600,000 clones, around 98% were seen once, and the ten largest hold less than 0.55%. Caucasian adults living in Nashville, Tennessee, provided all samples. The receptor's source is a man younger than 40 in good health. The chain couples TRBV28 to TRBJ1-1; a possible D gene is TRBD1 (5 bases). The specimen sequenced was naive CD4+ T cells sorted from blood. The subset denotes: CD45RA+ positively selected. CDR3 in amino acids: CAGGPYRGANTEAFF. CDR3 in DNA: TGTGCCGGGGGACCGTATCGAGGGGCTAACACTGAAGCTTTCTTT.